This record concerns one T cell receptor (beta chain) sequence. Its antigen is currently unknown. Nashville, Tennessee was home to all donors, who were Caucasian adults. Partitioning of CD4+ cells yielded a CD45RA+ naive subset and a CD45RA-negative memory subset. Only in-frame clones appear in the TCRdb table, and some are missing; sequencing was by immunoSEQ multiplex PCR. The table lists some 2,500,000 clones, less than 95% of them singletons. This CDR3 is 15 amino acids long. V lost 2 bases and J lost 5, with 15 bases in between. CDR1 and CDR2 from the germline V gene are ENHRY and SYGVKD. The data are from a study of shared clonotypes between healthy human individuals. As for the study in general: CD4 naive cells filled three plates per donor, CD4 memory three, CD8 naive two and CD8 memory one.

General study results and limits: Unshared clonotypes carried lower generation probabilities than those common to all four donors.

This TCR derives from a man in his late teens or twenties in good health. Some clones in this sample may be carry-over from other donors' samples. The gene calls are TRBV10-3 and TRBJ2-5; possibly TRBD2 for D (6 bases). Sequenced input: naive CD4+ T cells from PBMCs. The sample's subset: CD45RA+ positively selected. The CDR3 nucleotides read TGTGCCATCAGTGAGCCGGAGCTAGGGAGGGAGACCCAGTACTTC. Protein sequence: CAISEPELGRETQYF.